A selection of T cell receptor beta chains follows, all from one sample in a study of response to subunit inactivated influenza vaccine. A single record per CDR3 protein comes from TCRdb applying MiXCR to the RT-PCR reads. The sample lists about 520,000 distinct CDR3 sequences, roughly 27% seen once, with 1.9% in the top ten. The input for sequencing was CD4+ T cells sorted from PBMCs, taken about 5 days after vaccination. Every receptor here comes from a man between 50 and 59 years old who received an inactivated influenza vaccine. Both conserved end residues are part of each CDR3. The order of the fields is clone size, J gene, D gene, V gene, CDR3 DNA, CDR3 protein. D genes are given only for firm matches. Clone size, where shown, is once, few, many, or a class for clones that have expanded.

few | TRBJ2-7 | . | TRBV7-9 | TGTGCCAGCAGCACAGCAGCCTACGAGCAGTACTTC | CASSTAAYEQYF
few | TRBJ1-6 | TRBD1 | TRBV4-3 | TGCGCCAGCAGCCAAGGGGCAGGGGGCAGTAGTTCACCCCTCCACTTT | CASSQGAGGSSSPLHF
few | TRBJ2-7 | . | TRBV6-2/TRBV6-3 | TGTGCCAGCAGCTACCAATACAGGGCGGAGCAGTACTTC | CASSYQYRAEQYF
. | TRBJ1-2 | . | TRBV4-1 | TGCGCCAGCAGCCAAGGGGCAGGATCTAACTATGGCTACACCTTC | CASSQGAGSNYGYTF
few | TRBJ1-3 | . | TRBV28 | TGTGCCAGCAGTTTTTCCCGTACAGTCCAAAACACCATATATTTT | CASSFSRTVQNTIYF
few | TRBJ2-2 | TRBD1 | TRBV5-1 | TGCGCCAGCAGCGGGACAGCTCTGAACACCGGGGAGCTGTTTTTT | CASSGTALNTGELFF
. | TRBJ2-7 | TRBD2 | TRBV11-2 | TGTGCCAGCAGCGCAACACTAGCGGGGGGCACCTACGAGCAGTACTTC | CASSATLAGGTYEQYF
few | TRBJ2-2 | . | TRBV9 | TGTGCCAGCAGCGCCCCCGAGGGGGAGCTGTTTTTT | CASSAPEGELFF
. | TRBJ2-1 | . | TRBV7-2 | TGTGCCAGCAGCTTAGTTGCGGGGATATCCTACAATGAGCAGTTCTTC | CASSLVAGISYNEQFF
few | TRBJ2-3 | TRBD2 | TRBV20-1 | TGCAGTATGCAGCGGGAAATCACAGATACGCAGTATTTT | CSMQREITDTQYF
. | TRBJ2-1 | . | TRBV5-1 | TGCGCCAGCAGCTTGGGGCAGCAATCCTACAATGAGCAGTTCTTC | CASSLGQQSYNEQFF
. | TRBJ2-3 | TRBD2 | TRBV5-1 | TGCGCCAGCAGCGGAGGGACTAGCAGGAGACTCACAGATACGCAGTATTTT | CASSGGTSRRLTDTQYF
many | TRBJ2-5 | TRBD2 | TRBV3-1 | TGTGCCAGCAGCCAGTTAGCGGGGGGGCCAGAGACCCAGTACTTC | CASSQLAGGPETQYF
. | TRBJ2-7 | . | TRBV7-2 | TGTGCCAGCAGCCCAGGCAGGTATCTCTACGAGCAGTACTTC | CASSPGRYLYEQYF
. | TRBJ2-7 | TRBD2 | TRBV29-1 | TGCAGCGTGACGACTAGCGGACCCTACGAGCAGTACTTC | CSVTTSGPYEQYF
. | TRBJ2-2 | . | TRBV11-1 | TGTGCCAGCAGCTTGGGCTCCTTGAGGGGGGAGCTGTTTTTT | CASSLGSLRGELFF
few | TRBJ2-3 | . | TRBV29-1 | TGCAGCGGCCTTACAGGGTTGCACACAGATACGCAGTATTTT | CSGLTGLHTDTQYF
many | TRBJ1-2 | . | TRBV29-1 | TGCAGCGTCCTACATTCTAATGGCTACACCTTC | CSVLHSNGYTF
. | TRBJ2-7 | TRBD1 | TRBV18 | TGTGCCAGCTCACAGGGGGCGTCCTACGAGCAGTACTTC | CASSQGASYEQYF
many | TRBJ2-7 | . | TRBV4-2 | TGTGCCAGCAGCCAAGGTCGGGACTACGAGCAGTACTTC | CASSQGRDYEQYF
. | TRBJ2-1 | . | TRBV6-5 | TGTGCCAGCAGTTACTCAGGTGTAACTAGGGATACAAATGAGCAGTTCTTC | CASSYSGVTRDTNEQFF
. | TRBJ1-2 | TRBD1 | TRBV20-1 | TGCAGTGCTAGATACCACAGGGGGACTAACTATGGCTACACCTTC | CSARYHRGTNYGYTF
. | TRBJ2-1 | . | TRBV5-1 | TGCGCCAGCAGCCAGGGACTCGGGGTGAATGAGCAGTTCTTC | CASSQGLGVNEQFF
. | TRBJ1-1 | . | TRBV25-1 | TGTGCCAGCAGTGAATATAGAGCGGCGGGCACTGAAGCTTTCTTT | CASSEYRAAGTEAFF
. | TRBJ2-7 | TRBD2 | TRBV2 | TGTGCCCTCAGTTCCGGACTAGCGGGGTCCATAGCAGCTTACGAGCAGTACTTC | CALSSGLAGSIAAYEQYF
few | TRBJ2-2 | . | TRBV7-9 | TGTGCCAGCAGCTTATCTGACACACTATTAACCGGGGAGCTGTTTTTT | CASSLSDTLLTGELFF
. | TRBJ1-6 | . | TRBV25-1 | TGTGCCAGCAAAATCGGTGGGCAGTTGGGTTCACCCCTCCACTTT | CASKIGGQLGSPLHF
. | TRBJ1-1 | . | TRBV28 | TGTGCCAGCATCCTAAATTTAAACACTGAAGCTTTCTTT | CASILNLNTEAFF
. | TRBJ2-7 | TRBD1 | TRBV6-1 | TGTGCCAGCAGTGGACAGGGGGCGGGCGAGCAGTACTTC | CASSGQGAGEQYF
. | TRBJ1-4 | . | TRBV28 | TGTGCCAGCAGTCTGCTTCCAGGGGCTGGCGAAAAACTGTTTTTT | CASSLLPGAGEKLFF
. | TRBJ2-7 | . | TRBV5-1 | TGCGCCAGCAGCGTTTTGAGACAACCTCCCTACGAGCAGTACTTC | CASSVLRQPPYEQYF
few | TRBJ2-5 | TRBD2 | TRBV6-5 | TGTGCCAGCAGTTCCCAAGCGGGAGTGGGAACGGAGACCCAGTACTTC | CASSSQAGVGTETQYF
many | TRBJ2-5 | . | TRBV29-1 | TGCAGCGTGGAGACTCAGGAACAAGAGACCCAGTACTTC | CSVETQEQETQYF
. | TRBJ2-1 | . | TRBV7-9 | TGTGCCAACAGCTTAGTGCTCAGGGACAATGAGCAGTTCTTC | CANSLVLRDNEQFF
. | TRBJ1-1 | TRBD1 | TRBV7-2 | TGTGCCAGCAGCCAAGGCAGGGGGTTCACTGAAGCTTTCTTT | CASSQGRGFTEAFF
. | TRBJ2-6 | TRBD1 | TRBV20-1 | TGCAGTGCTAGAGATCCACAGGGGGAGCTCTCTGGGGCCAACGTCCTGACTTTC | CSARDPQGELSGANVLTF
. | TRBJ2-3 | . | TRBV20-1 | TGCAGTGCTAGAGGAGTGATTAGCACAGATACGCAGTATTTT | CSARGVISTDTQYF
many | TRBJ2-1 | . | TRBV12-3/TRBV12-4 | TGTGCCAGCACCTCCCTGTTTGAGCAGTTCTTC | CASTSLFEQFF
. | TRBJ2-2 | TRBD1 | TRBV2 | TGTGCCAGCATTGGACAGGGTGGAACCGGGGAGCTGTTTTTT | CASIGQGGTGELFF
. | TRBJ2-5 | TRBD1 | TRBV10-3 | TGTGCCATCAGTGATCGACGGACAGGGGGCATAGAGGAGACCCAGTACTTC | CAISDRRTGGIEETQYF
few | TRBJ1-1 | . | TRBV20-1 | TGCAGTGCCTTGGACAGATCCGCTCTATGGATCACTGAAGCTTTCTTT | CSALDRSALWITEAFF
. | TRBJ2-7 | TRBD1 | TRBV6-5 | TGTGCCAGCAGTTACGACAGGGCTTACTACGAGCAGTACTTC | CASSYDRAYYEQYF
few | TRBJ1-1 | . | TRBV18 | TGTGCCAGCTCACCACGAGGGACTAGCACTGAAGCTTTCTTT | CASSPRGTSTEAFF
few | TRBJ1-1 | . | TRBV5-1 | TGCGCCAGCAGCGTGACAGTTAACACTGAAGCTTTCTTT | CASSVTVNTEAFF
few | TRBJ2-1 | . | TRBV10-2 | TGCGCCAGCAGTGGGATAGTTTCTTTAGGCTACAGTGAGCAGTTCTTC | CASSGIVSLGYSEQFF
. | TRBJ1-1 | . | TRBV21-1 | TGTGCCAGCATAGGACCGCCCGTGAACACTGAAGCTTTCTTT | CASIGPPVNTEAFF
. | TRBJ2-5 | . | TRBV24-1 | TGTGCCACCAGTGATTTTGGGAGGACCCAGTACTTC | CATSDFGRTQYF
. | TRBJ2-7 | . | TRBV27 | TGTGCCAGCAGTGCCCAGGGTGACGAGCAGTACTTC | CASSAQGDEQYF
. | TRBJ2-7 | TRBD2 | TRBV20-1 | TGCAGTGCTAGTTTTCCTAGCGGGGTCACCTACGAGCAGTACTTC | CSASFPSGVTYEQYF
many | TRBJ2-5 | TRBD1 | TRBV29-1 | TGCAGCGTTGAATTCAGAGGACAGGGAGTTGAGACCCAGTACTTC | CSVEFRGQGVETQYF
. | TRBJ2-7 | . | TRBV4-1 | TGCGCCAGCAGCCAAGGAGGGGCGAGCTACGAGCAGTACTTC | CASSQGGASYEQYF
many | TRBJ2-3 | TRBD2 | TRBV12-3/TRBV12-4 | TGTGCCAGCACCGCGGGGGGCCCCACAGATACGCAGTATTTT | CASTAGGPTDTQYF
few | TRBJ1-6 | TRBD1 | TRBV5-5 | TGTGCCAGCAGCTTGGTGGGGTCAGGGGGTTCACCCCTCCACTTT | CASSLVGSGGSPLHF